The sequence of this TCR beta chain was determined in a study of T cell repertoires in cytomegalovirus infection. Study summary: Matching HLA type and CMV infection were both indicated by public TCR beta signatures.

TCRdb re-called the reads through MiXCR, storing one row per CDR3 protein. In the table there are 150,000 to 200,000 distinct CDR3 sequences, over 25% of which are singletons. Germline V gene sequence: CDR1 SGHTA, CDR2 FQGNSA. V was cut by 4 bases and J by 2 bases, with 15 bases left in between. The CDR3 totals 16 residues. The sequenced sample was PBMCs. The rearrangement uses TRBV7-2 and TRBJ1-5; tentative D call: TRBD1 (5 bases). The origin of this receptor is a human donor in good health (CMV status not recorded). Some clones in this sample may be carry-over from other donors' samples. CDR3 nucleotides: TGTGCCAGCAGCTCCAATAGGGGAGGCGGCAATCAGCCCCAGCATTTT. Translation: CASSSNRGGGNQPQHF.